This entry describes one T cell receptor beta chain. Its cognate antigen is unknown. These data come from a study of PD-1 blockade in classical Hodgkin lymphoma. Germline CDR1 and CDR2: SGHRS and YFSETQ. V shed 4 bases, J shed 8 bases, and the junction held 18 bases outside the gene matches. This CDR3 has 17 amino acids. Study observations and caveats: Complete responders showed a baseline diversity that resembled the diversity of newly diagnosed patients.

The assay was immunoSEQ multiplex PCR, and TCRdb's table has in-frame clones only and misses some. The profile shows 89,000 or so clones, 85% to 95% of them singletons. There was relapse after autologous stem cell transplantation in every patient, and there was variation in brentuximab vedotin exposure. The rearrangement uses TRBV5-1 and TRBJ2-4; 7 positions agree with TRBD2. The sample here was peripheral blood mononuclear cells (PBMCs), taken before the second cycle of nivolumab. This receptor was taken from a human donor with classical Hodgkin lymphoma. DNA for the CDR3: TGCGCCAGCAGCATAGGAGCCGTTTGGGAGGGTCTGGACATTCAGTACTTC. Translated: CASSIGAVWEGLDIQYF.